A single sample is the source of the 15 T cell receptor beta chains below, sequenced in a study. TCRdb re-analysed the reads in MiXCR, keeping a single row per CDR3 protein. The table shows some 15,000 distinct CDR3 sequences, with approximately 37% occurring only once. The sample comprised blood. The receptors were sampled from a human donor.

This clonotype has more than one count but fewer than ten. The chain joins TRBV4-1 to TRBJ2-5, with TRBD2 identical over 7 bases. V was pared by 0 bases and J by 1 base, with 5 bases of the junction left unmatched. Germline V gene lookup returns CDR1 MGHRA and CDR2 YSYEKL. This CDR3 spans 16 amino acids. The CDR3 DNA follows: TGCGCCAGCAGCCAAGATAAACCTAGCGGCCAAGAGACCCAGTACTTC. Amino acids: CASSQDKPSGQETQYF.

This clonotype was observed a handful of times. This sequence joins TRBV29-1 and TRBJ2-7; 8 nucleotides agree with TRBD1. Trimming at V came to 7 bases and at J to 2 bases, leaving 7 bases not matched to a gene. Germline values: CDR1 SQVTM, CDR2 ANQGSEA. The CDR3 runs to 13 residues. CDR3 protein: CSALGQGTYEQYF. The DNA of the CDR3 is TGCAGCGCCCTTGGACAGGGCACCTACGAGCAGTACTTC.

With respect to this clonotype: Being one base from a much bigger clone, this may be a read error. The chain uses TRBV9 and TRBJ2-1; D gene ambiguous. CDR1 is SGDLS and CDR2 is YYNGEE in the germline V gene. CDR3 length: 12 residues. Trimming took off 6 bases at V and 9 bases at J, with 13 bases between the two ends. In DNA, the CDR3 is TGTGCCAGCAACTCCCGAGTTGCTGAGCAGTTCTTC. Encoded protein: CASNSRVAEQFF.

This clonotype was seen many times. J is TRBJ2-1 and V is TRBV4-2; no definite D call. The CDR3 is 12 amino acids. The germline V gene encodes CDR1 LGHNA and CDR2 YNFKEQ. Trimming removed 0 bases from V and 6 bases from J, with 3 bases in between. The CDR3 region is CASSQDTNEQFF. As DNA, the CDR3 is TGTGCCAGCAGCCAAGATACCAATGAGCAGTTCTTC.

By its share, this clonotype is medium-sized (0.01 to 0.1%). The rearrangement links TRBV18 to TRBJ2-5; 7 bases are a match to TRBD1. Germline CDR1 KGHSH, CDR2 LQKENI. Germline trimming cut 0 bases from V and 2 bases from J; bases unmatched to any gene: 0. The CDR3 sequence is 14 residues long. The CDR3 loop reads CASSPPGQQETQYF. The DNA of the CDR3 is TGTGCCAGCTCACCACCGGGACAGCAAGAGACCCAGTACTTC.

J is TRBJ2-1 and V is TRBV5-7; possible D gene TRBD2, 5 bases. TRBV5-7 counts as an open reading frame of uncertain function. The ends were cut back, 7 bases at V and 3 bases at J, with 11 bases in the middle. This CDR3 has 13 residues. The CDR3 bases are TGTGCCAGCTCATCCGGGGACTACAATGAGCAGTTCTTC. Translating gives CASSSGDYNEQFF.

This rearrangement joins TRBV29-1 to TRBJ1-2; possible D gene TRBD1, 5 bases. Per germline, CDR1 SQVTM and CDR2 ANQGSEA. The CDR3 extends over 11 amino acids. Trimming pared 7 bases from V and 4 bases from J, leaving 10 bases between. The CDR3, as DNA: TGCAGCGCCGACAGTCTCTATGGCTACACCTTC. Encoded protein: CSADSLYGYTF.

This clonotype was detected only once. This rearrangement joins TRBV7-3 to TRBJ2-5, with 13 positions matching TRBD2. This CDR3 spans 18 amino acids. V trimming: 3 bases; J trimming: 5 bases; junction bases outside the gene matches: 12. CDR1 is SGHTA, CDR2 FQGTGA, per germline. CDR3 nucleotides: TGTGCCAGCAGCTTGCTTCTCCTGGGGACTAGCGGGATGGAGACCCAGTACTTC. The encoded protein is CASSLLLLGTSGMETQYF.

This clonotype has only one observation. V and J are TRBV7-2 and TRBJ1-1, with TRBD1 identical over 9 bases. V shed 11 bases and J 5 bases; nucleotides not matched to a gene: 15. This CDR3 is built from 15 residues. From germline, CDR1 is SGHTA and CDR2 FQGNSA. The CDR3 DNA sequence: TGTGCCTGGAGCCTACTCGGGACAGGGAGGACTGAAGCTTTCTTT. Residues: CAWSLLGTGRTEAFF. Looking up the rest from reference TRBV7-2 and TRBJ1-1 gives the full variable domain: GAGVSQSPSNKVTEKGKDVELRCDPISGHTALYWYRQSLGQGLEFLIYFQGNSAPDKSGLPSDRFSAERTGGSVSTLTIQRTQQEDSAVYLCAWSLLGTGRTEAFFGQGTRLTVV.

This rearrangement joins TRBV29-1 to TRBJ2-1, with D perhaps TRBD2 (6 bases). The germline V and J ends were trimmed by 4 bases and 12 bases, with 16 bases remaining between them. The CDR3 spans 12 residues. Germline loops: CDR1 SQVTM, CDR2 ANQGSEA. The CDR3 loop is CSVGGGRDTQFF. The CDR3 DNA follows: TGCAGCGTTGGTGGGGGGAGAGATACGCAGTTCTTC.

As to this clonotype: A single base separates this from a much larger clone, so it may be a read error. The rearrangement uses TRBV4-2 and TRBJ1-5; D possibly corresponds to TRBD1 (5 bases). This CDR3 region has 19 residues. The V end lost 4 bases, the J end lost 5 bases, and 27 bases lay between the germline ends. Germline lookup yields CDR1 LGHNA and CDR2 YNFKEQ. The CDR3 bases are TGTGCCAGCAGCCGAACAGGTCCCGGGGGGGAGGTTCAGTATCAGCCCCAGCATTTT. Translating gives CASSRTGPGGEVQYQPQHF.

This clonotype is medium-sized in the sample. This chain links TRBV4-3 with TRBJ1-5; no reliable D call. The V and J ends lost 0 bases and 6 bases respectively, with 12 bases between them. Germline V gene lookup returns CDR1 LGHNA and CDR2 YSLEER. The CDR3 spans 15 residues. The CDR3, as DNA: TGCGCCAGCAGCCAAGATTTGGGGATGAGTCAGCCCCAGCATTTT. This gives the protein CASSQDLGMSQPQHF.

This clonotype was observed at least ten times. The CDR3 DNA sequence: TGCAGTCCCTCGGCCTCCTCGGGCTACACCTTC. It translates to CSPSASSGYTF. The chain couples TRBV20-1 to TRBJ1-2, with D unresolved. Trimming left V 8 bases short and J 8 bases short, with 15 bases between. This CDR3 contains 11 residues. Germline values: CDR1 DFQATT, CDR2 SNEGSKA (reference sequence).

This clonotype was seen ten or more times. The chain has TRBV4-3 and TRBJ2-1; tentative D call: TRBD1 (6 bases). The CDR3 length is 14 residues. Germline-derived CDR1 and CDR2 are LGHNA and YSLEER. V was trimmed by 0 bases and J by 6 bases, leaving 9 bases between them. The CDR3 here is CASSQDVGGNEQFF. The CDR3 bases are TGCGCCAGCAGCCAAGATGTAGGGGGCAATGAGCAGTTCTTC.

On this clonotype itself: This may be a read error: a much more frequent sequence differs by one nucleotide. This sequence joins TRBV14 and TRBJ2-1, with 8 bases matching TRBD2. The germline gives CDR1 SGHDN, CDR2 FVKESK. Trimming took 4 bases from V and 14 from J; bases not matched to a gene: 13. The CDR3 loop spans 14 amino acids. CDR3 nucleotide sequence: TGTGCCAGCAGCCCGGGACTAGACTTTAATTTGGAGTTCTTC. As protein: CASSPGLDFNLEFF.